A single T cell receptor (beta chain) is shown here with its context. Its target is not known. The data stem from a study of T cell responses to AZD1222 COVID-19 vaccine. Study conclusions and caveats: Clonal diversity may have been underestimated in mostly white British donors. Without day 14 samples, only post-peak T cell repertoires were studied. Spike-spanning, vaccine-associated CD4 TCRs were dominant at 160-218 and 743-854.

The data were produced by immunoSEQ multiplex PCR, yet TCRdb's version contains in-frame clones alone and is incomplete. The profile shows under 80,000 clones, 87% of them singletons. Germline V CDR1 and CDR2: ENHRY, SYGVKD. The CDR3 totals 13 residues. V shed 2 bases, J shed 7 bases, and the junction held 4 bases outside the gene matches. Pooled samples include second doses given at about 4 or 12 weeks. Sequences were derived from peripheral blood, sampled 28 days after the second AZD1222 dose. The receptor's source is an adult who received the AZD1222 COVID-19 vaccine. J is TRBJ1-2 and V is TRBV10-3; TRBD1 aligns across 7 bases. The CDR3 here is CAISEQTGSGYTF. CDR3 in DNA: TGTGCCATCAGTGAGCAGACAGGGAGTGGCTACACCTTC.